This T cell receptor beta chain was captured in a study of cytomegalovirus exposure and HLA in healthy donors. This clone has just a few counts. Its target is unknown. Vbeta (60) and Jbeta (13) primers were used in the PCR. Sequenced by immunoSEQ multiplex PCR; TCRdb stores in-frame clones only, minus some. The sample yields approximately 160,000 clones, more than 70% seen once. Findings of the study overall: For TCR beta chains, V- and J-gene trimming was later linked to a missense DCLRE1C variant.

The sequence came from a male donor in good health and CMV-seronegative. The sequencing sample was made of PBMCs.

The CDR3 nucleotides read TGTGCCAGCAGCTCCCGGACAGGGGCTTCTGGGGCCAACGTCCTGACTTTC. Translating it yields CASSSRTGASGANVLTF. The chain has TRBV13 and TRBJ2-6; 9 positions agree with TRBD1. This CDR3 contains 17 residues. The V and J ends lost 4 bases and 1 base, in that order; junction bases with no gene match: 5. Germline V lookup: CDR1 PRHDT, CDR2 FYEKMQ (reference sequence). Complete variable domain (other parts from reference TRBV13 and TRBJ2-6): AAGVIQSPRHLIKEKRETATLKCYPIPRHDTVYWYQQGPGQDPQFLISFYEKMQSDKGSIPDRFSAQQFSDYHSELNMSSLELGDSALYFCASSSRTGASGANVLTFGAGSRLTVL.